This T cell receptor beta chain was identified in a study of CD8 T cells in Susac syndrome. Reverse transcription of about 0.5 to 1 ug RNA used random hexamers. MiXCR, run by TCRdb on the immunoSEQ multiplex PCR reads, gives a single entry per CDR3 protein. This repertoire shows roughly 44,000 distinct CDR3 sequences, 80% to 95% found once; its top ten account for almost 0.55%. The study sequenced TCR beta in blood CD8+ and CD4+ T cells. In germline, CDR1 is MNHEY, CDR2 SVGAGI. This CDR3 has 12 residues. Trimming pared 1 base from V and 4 bases from J, leaving 1 base between. The rearrangement uses TRBV6-5 and TRBJ2-2, with unresolved D. The specimen was CD8+ T cells from PBMCs. The clonotype comes from a human donor in good health. DNA of the CDR3: TGTGCCAGCAGTTACTTCACCGGGGAGCTGTTTTTT. Encoded protein: CASSYFTGELFF.